The TCR beta chain described here comes from a study of identical twins. Via MiXCR, TCRdb re-called the 5' RACE reads, giving one row per CDR3 protein. The sample shows some 710,000 distinct CDR3 sequences, 5.5% to 6.5% of them seen only once. This clonotype was counted only a few times. CDR3 size: 15 residues. V shed 1 base and J shed 6 bases, with 15 bases lying between them. Per germline, CDR1 SEHNR and CDR2 FQNEAQ (reference sequence). The receptor was isolated from a young man in good health. The sequencing input was naive T cells sorted from blood. The J gene is TRBJ1-2, the V gene TRBV7-9; possible D gene TRBD1, 5 bases. CDR3 nucleotides: TGTGCCAGCAGCTTAGGCCCCAGGGTATACAATGGCTACACCTTC. Amino acid sequence: CASSLGPRVYNGYTF.